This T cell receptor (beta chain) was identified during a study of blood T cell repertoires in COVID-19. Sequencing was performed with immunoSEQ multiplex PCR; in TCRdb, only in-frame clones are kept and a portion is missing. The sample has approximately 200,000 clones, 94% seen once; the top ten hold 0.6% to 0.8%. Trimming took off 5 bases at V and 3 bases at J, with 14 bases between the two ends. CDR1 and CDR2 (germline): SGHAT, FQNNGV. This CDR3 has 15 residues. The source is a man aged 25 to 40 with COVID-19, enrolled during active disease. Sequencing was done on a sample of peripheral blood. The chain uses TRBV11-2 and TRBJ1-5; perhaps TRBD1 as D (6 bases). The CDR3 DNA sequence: TGTGCCAGCAGCCTAAGCGGGACACACAATCAGCCCCAGCATTTT. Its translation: CASSLSGTHNQPQHF.